The present entry profiles one TCR beta chain with its context. The CDR3 loop spans 21 amino acids. Clones were sequenced by immunoSEQ multiplex PCR, and TCRdb holds only the in-frame ones, with some missing. Of some 140,000 clones listed, approximately 94% are singletons. The data were taken from a study of control samples from healthy donors and cancer patients. The clonotype comes from a middle-aged man in good health. Material for sequencing was blood. This chain links TRBV21-1 with TRBJ1-6. TRBV21-1 is described as a pseudogene. The CDR3 protein is CASSKGPAADPPPSYNSPLHF. DNA of the CDR3: TGTGCCAGCAGCAAAGGCCCGGCGGCAGACCCACCGCCCTCCTATAATTCACCCCTCCACTTT.